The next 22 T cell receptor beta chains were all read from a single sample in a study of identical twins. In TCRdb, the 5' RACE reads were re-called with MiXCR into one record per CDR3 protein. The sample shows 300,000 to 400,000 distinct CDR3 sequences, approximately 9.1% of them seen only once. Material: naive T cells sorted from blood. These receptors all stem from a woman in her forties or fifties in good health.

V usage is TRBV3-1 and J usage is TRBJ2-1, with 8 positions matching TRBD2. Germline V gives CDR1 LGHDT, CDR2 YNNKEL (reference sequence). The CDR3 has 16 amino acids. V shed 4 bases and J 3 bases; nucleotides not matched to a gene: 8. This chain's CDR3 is CASSLRRAGGYNEQFF. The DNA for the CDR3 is TGTGCCAGCAGCCTTCGGCGGGCGGGAGGCTACAATGAGCAGTTCTTC.

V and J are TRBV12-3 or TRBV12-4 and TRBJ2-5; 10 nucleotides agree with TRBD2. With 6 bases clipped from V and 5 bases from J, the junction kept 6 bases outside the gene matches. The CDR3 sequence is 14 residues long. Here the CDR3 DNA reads TGTGCCAGCAGGAAAGCGGGAGGGCCGGAGACCCAGTACTTC. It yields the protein CASRKAGGPETQYF.

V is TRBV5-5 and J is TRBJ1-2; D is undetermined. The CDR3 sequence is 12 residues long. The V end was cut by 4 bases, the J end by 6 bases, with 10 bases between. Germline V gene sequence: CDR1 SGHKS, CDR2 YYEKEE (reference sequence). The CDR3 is CASSPEFNGYTF. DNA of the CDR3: TGTGCCAGCAGCCCGGAATTCAATGGCTACACCTTC.

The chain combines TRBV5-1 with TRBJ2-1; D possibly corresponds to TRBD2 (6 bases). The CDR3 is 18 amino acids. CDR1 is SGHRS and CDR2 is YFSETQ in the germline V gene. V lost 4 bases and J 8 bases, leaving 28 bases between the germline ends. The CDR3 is CASSLRTTSPGKRYEQFF. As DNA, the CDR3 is TGCGCCAGCAGCCTAAGAACAACTAGCCCGGGTAAAAGGTATGAGCAGTTCTTC.

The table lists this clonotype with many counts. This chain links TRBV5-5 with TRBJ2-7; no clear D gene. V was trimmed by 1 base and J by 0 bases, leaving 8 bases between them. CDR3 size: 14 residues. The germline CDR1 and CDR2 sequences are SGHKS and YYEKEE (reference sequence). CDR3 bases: TGTGCCAGCAGCTTGATGCCGGACTCCTACGAGCAGTACTTC. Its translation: CASSLMPDSYEQYF. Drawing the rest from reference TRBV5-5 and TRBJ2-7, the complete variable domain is DAGVTQSPTHLIKTRGQQVTLRCSPISGHKSVSWYQQVLGQGPQFIFQYYEKEERGRGNFPDRFSARQFPNYSSELNVNALLLGDSALYLCASSLMPDSYEQYFGPGTRLTVT.

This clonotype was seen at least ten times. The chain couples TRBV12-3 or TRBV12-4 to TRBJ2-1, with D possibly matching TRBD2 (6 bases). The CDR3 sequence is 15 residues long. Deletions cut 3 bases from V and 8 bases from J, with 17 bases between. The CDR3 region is CASSLRRAGSYEQFF. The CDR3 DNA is TGTGCCAGCAGTTTGAGGAGGGCCGGGTCATATGAGCAGTTCTTC.

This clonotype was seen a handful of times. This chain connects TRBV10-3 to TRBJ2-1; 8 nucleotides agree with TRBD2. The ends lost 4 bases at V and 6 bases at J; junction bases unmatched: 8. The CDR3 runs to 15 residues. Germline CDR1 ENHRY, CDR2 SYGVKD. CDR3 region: CAISVLAGGGNEQFF. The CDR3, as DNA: TGTGCCATCAGTGTGCTGGCGGGAGGTGGCAATGAGCAGTTCTTC.

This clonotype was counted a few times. The CDR3 loop reads CASSFSPKGANEQFF. CDR3 DNA sequence: TGTGCCAGCAGTTTCTCGCCCAAAGGCGCCAATGAGCAGTTCTTC. The V call is TRBV28, the J call TRBJ2-1, with D hard to call. The germline gives CDR1 MDHEN, CDR2 SYDVKM. The CDR3 totals 15 residues. The ends were cut back, 3 bases at V and 6 bases at J, with 15 bases in the middle.

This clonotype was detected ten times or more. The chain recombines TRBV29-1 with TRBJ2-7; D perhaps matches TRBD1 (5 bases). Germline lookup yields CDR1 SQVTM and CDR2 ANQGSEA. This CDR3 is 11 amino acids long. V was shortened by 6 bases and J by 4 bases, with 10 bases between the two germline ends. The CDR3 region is CSVSQGYEQYV. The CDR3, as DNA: TGCAGCGTCAGTCAGGGTTACGAGCAGTACGTC.

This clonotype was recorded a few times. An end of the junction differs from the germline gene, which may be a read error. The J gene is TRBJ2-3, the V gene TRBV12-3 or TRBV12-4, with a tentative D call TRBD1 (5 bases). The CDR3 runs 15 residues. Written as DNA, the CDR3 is TGTGCCAGCATTTTAGGGGATACGGCGCCAGATACGCAGTATTTT. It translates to CASILGDTAPDTQYF.

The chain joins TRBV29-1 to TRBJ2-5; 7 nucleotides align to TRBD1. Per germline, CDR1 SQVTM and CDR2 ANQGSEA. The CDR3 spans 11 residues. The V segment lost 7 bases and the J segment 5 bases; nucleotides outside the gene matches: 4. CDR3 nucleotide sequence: TGCAGCGCTGGACAGGCGGAGACCCAGTACTTC. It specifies CSAGQAETQYF. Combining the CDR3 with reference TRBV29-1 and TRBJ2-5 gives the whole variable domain SAVISQKPSRDICQRGTSLTIQCQVDSQVTMMFWYRQQPGQSLTLIATANQGSEATYESGFVIDKFPISRPNLTFSTLTVSNMSPEDSSIYLCSAGQAETQYFGPGTRLLVL.

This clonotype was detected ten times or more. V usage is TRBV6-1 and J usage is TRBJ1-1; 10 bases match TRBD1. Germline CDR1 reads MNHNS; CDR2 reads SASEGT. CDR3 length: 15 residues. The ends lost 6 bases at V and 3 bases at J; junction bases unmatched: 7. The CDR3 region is CASSPGQGRDTEAFF. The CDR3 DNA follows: TGTGCCAGCAGCCCGGGACAGGGGAGGGACACTGAAGCTTTCTTT.

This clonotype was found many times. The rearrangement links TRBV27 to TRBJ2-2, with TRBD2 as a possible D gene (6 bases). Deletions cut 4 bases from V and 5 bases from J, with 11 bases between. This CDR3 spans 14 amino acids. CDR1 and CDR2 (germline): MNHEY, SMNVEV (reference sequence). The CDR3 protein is CASSSGSRTGELFF. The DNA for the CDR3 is TGTGCCAGCAGTTCCGGGAGTCGGACCGGGGAGCTGTTTTTT.

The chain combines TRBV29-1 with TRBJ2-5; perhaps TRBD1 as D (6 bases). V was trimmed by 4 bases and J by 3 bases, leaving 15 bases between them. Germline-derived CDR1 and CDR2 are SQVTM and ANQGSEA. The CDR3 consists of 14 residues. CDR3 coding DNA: TGCAGCGTTGGCCACAGGGTTGGGGAAGAGACCCAGTACTTC. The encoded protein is CSVGHRVGEETQYF.

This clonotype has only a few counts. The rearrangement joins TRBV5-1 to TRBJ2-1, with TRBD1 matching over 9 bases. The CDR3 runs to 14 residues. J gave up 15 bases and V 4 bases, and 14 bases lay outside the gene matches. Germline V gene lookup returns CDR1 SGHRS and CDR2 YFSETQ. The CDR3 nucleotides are TGCGCCAGCAGCGAATTCAGACAGGGGGTGTCACGGTTCTTC. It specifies CASSEFRQGVSRFF.

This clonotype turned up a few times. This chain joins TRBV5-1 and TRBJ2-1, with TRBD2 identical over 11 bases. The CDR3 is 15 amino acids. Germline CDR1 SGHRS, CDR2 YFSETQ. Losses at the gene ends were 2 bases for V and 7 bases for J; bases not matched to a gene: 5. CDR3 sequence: CASSLLAGVRNEQFF. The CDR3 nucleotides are TGCGCCAGCAGCTTACTAGCGGGAGTTCGGAATGAGCAGTTCTTC.

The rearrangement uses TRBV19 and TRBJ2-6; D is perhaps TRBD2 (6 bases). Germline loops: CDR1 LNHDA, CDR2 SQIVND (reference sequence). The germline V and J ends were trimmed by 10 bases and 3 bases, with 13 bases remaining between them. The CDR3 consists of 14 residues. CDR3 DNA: TGTGCCACCATGGGACTGGATGGGGCCAACGTCCTGACTTTC. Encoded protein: CATMGLDGANVLTF.

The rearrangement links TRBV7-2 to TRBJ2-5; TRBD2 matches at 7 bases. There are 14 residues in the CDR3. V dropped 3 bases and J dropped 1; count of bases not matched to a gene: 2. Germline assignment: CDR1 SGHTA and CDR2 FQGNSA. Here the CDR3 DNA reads TGTGCCAGCAGCTTTGCGGGAGCCCAAGAGACCCAGTACTTC. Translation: CASSFAGAQETQYF.

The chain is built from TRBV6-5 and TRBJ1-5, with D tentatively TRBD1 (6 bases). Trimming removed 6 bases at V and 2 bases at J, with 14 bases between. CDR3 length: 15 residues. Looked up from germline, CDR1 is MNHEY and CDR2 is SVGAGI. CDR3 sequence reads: CASRTTGNGNQPQHF. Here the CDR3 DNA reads TGTGCCAGCAGAACCACAGGGAACGGCAATCAGCCCCAGCATTTT.

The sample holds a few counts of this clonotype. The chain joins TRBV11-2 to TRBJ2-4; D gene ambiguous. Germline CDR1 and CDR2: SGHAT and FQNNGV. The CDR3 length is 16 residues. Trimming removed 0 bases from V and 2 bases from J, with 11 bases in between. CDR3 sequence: CASSLEVQNSKNIQYF. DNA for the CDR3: TGTGCCAGCAGCTTAGAAGTACAGAACTCCAAAAACATTCAGTACTTC.

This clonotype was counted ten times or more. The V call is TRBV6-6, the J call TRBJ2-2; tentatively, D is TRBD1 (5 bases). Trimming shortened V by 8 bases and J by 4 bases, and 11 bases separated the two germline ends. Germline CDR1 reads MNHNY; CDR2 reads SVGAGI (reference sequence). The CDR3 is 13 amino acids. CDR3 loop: CASFLQGTGELFF. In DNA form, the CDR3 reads TGTGCCAGCTTTCTCCAGGGCACCGGGGAGCTGTTTTTT.

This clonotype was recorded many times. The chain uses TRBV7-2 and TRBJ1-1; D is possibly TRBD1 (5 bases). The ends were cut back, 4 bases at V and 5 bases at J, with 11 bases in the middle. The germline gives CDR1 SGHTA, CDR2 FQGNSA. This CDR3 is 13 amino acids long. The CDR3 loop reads CASSSVQGTEAFF. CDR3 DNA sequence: TGTGCCAGCAGCTCCGTCCAGGGAACTGAAGCTTTCTTT.